The 14 T cell receptor beta chains given below trace back to one sample, sequenced in a study of CD8+ T cells in alopecia areata. Cells from pooled cutaneous lymph nodes were sorted by CD4, CD8alpha, NKG2D, NKG2ACE and other markers. Once RNA had been extracted, it was reverse transcribed into cDNA to act as the sequencing template. Data came from immunoSEQ multiplex PCR; TCRdb stores just in-frame clones and leaves some out. Listed for the sample are approximately 280,000 clones, none seen a single time. Sequencing was done on a sample of CD4+ T cells sorted from a lymph node. All receptors come from a C3H/HeJ mouse with alopecia areata. This mouse strain has H2-k as its MHC haplotype.

This clone was counted only a few times. The genes are named according to mouse. The read is 4 residues too short to cover the CDR3 end, so that end is filled in from the germline J gene. The chain uses TRBV13-2 and TRBJ2-2; possible D gene TRBD1, 6 bases. CDR1 is NNHNN, CDR2 SYGAGS, per germline (reference sequence). V lost 2 bases and J lost 0, with 8 bases in between. This CDR3 comprises 15 residues. The covered CDR3 bases are TGTGCCAGCGGTGACGGGACAACAAACACCGGG. This encodes CASGDGTTNTG. In full, the CDR3 is CASGDGTTNTGQLYF.

Comment on this clone: These gene names are mouse names. Read data end 4 residues before the CDR3 end; the end is taken from the germline J gene. Other DNA sequences in the sample encode the same CDR3. V usage is TRBV1 and J usage is TRBJ2-5; 9 bases map to TRBD2. In germline, CDR1 is NSQYPW, CDR2 LRSPGD (reference sequence). This CDR3 has 15 amino acids. The junction had 2 bases not matched to a gene; V was cut back by 1 base and J by 3 bases. The CDR3 sequence is CTCSAGLGGQDTQYF. Partial CDR3 DNA: TGCACCTGCAGTGCAGGGCTGGGGGGGCAAGAC.

On this clone: Germline and genes here are mouse. The sequence runs out 4 residues before the end of the CDR3; the remainder is reconstructed from the germline J gene. Other DNA sequences in the sample encode the same CDR3. The chain has TRBV13-1 and TRBJ1-2; TRBD1 is a possible D gene (5 bases). CDR1 and CDR2 from the germline V gene are NSHNY and SYGAGN. This CDR3 is 13 amino acids long. Partial CDR3 DNA: TGTGCCAGCAGTGACAGGGCCGGGTCC. Its protein product is CASSDRAGS. The whole CDR3 is CASSDRAGSDYTF.

Comment on this clone: Mouse germline and gene names are used. The read ends 4 residues early relative to the CDR3; the germline J gene fills the gap. V is TRBV13-1 and J is TRBJ2-1; 10 nucleotides agree with TRBD2. Germline V gives CDR1 NSHNY, CDR2 SYGAGN. The CDR3 consists of 15 residues. The CDR3 is CASSDAAGGAPEQFF. CDR3 bases read: TGTGCCAGCAGTGATGCTGCTGGGGGGGCGCCT.

Notes on this clone: Gene names refer to mouse genes. The read ends 4 residues shy of where the CDR3 ends; the end is completed using the germline J gene. The genes are TRBV13-1 and TRBJ1-1; D is uncertain. Germline values: CDR1 NSHNY, CDR2 SYGAGN. The CDR3 spans 15 residues. The DNA read from the CDR3 is TGTGCCAGCAGTGATCCCAGACTGGGGAGGAGA. It encodes CASSDPRLGRR. From start to end, the CDR3 is CASSDPRLGRREVFF.

Many counts were recorded for this clone. Gene names refer to mouse genes. The CDR3 is cut off 4 residues early in the read; its end comes from the germline J gene. V usage is TRBV16 and J usage is TRBJ2-7; weak D call: TRBD1 (6 bases). The CDR3 is 13 residues long. CDR1 is SGHSA, CDR2 FRNQAP, per germline. Trimming removed 9 bases at V and 3 bases at J, with 15 bases between. The CDR3 DNA, read in part, is TGTGCAAGAGGCACAGGGAGGGTCTAT. Its translation is CARGTGRVY. The entire CDR3 is CARGTGRVYEQYF.

This clone appeared a few times. Each gene name is a mouse one. The read halts 4 residues ahead of the CDR3 end, with the missing end drawn from the germline J gene. The chain employs TRBV19 and TRBJ2-2; 10 bases are shared with TRBD2. CDR3 size: 18 residues. J lost 0 bases, V lost 0 bases, and 5 bases had no gene match. The germline CDR1 and CDR2 sequences are FNHDT and SITEND (reference sequence). CDR3 DNA (partial): TGTGCCAGCAGTATAGTAGGACTGGGGGTTGCAAACACCGGG. Translated: CASSIVGLGVANTG. The whole CDR3 region reads CASSIVGLGVANTGQLYF.

Notes on this clone: Germline and genes here are mouse. From the germline J gene comes the end of the CDR3, since the read stops 4 residues before it. The chain couples TRBV1 to TRBJ2-1; 9 nucleotides align to TRBD2. With V trimmed by 3 bases and J by 3 bases, 6 bases remained unmatched. The CDR3 contains 16 residues. The germline gives CDR1 NSQYPW, CDR2 LRSPGD (reference sequence). CDR3 residues: CTCSAGLGGFYAEQFF. CDR3 DNA, as far as it was read: TGCACCTGCAGTGCGGGGCTGGGGGGGTTCTATGCT.

On this clone itself: Germline and genes here are mouse. The missing CDR3 end, 4 residues past where the read stops, is filled in from the germline J gene. V gene TRBV29 combines with J gene TRBJ2-3; TRBD1 agrees at 8 bases. Trimming took 5 bases from V and 0 from J; bases not matched to a gene: 7. The CDR3 is made up of 16 amino acids. The germline gives CDR1 MSHET, CDR2 SYDVDS. The CDR3 sequence is CASSPIQGVSAETLYF. The CDR3 DNA, read in part, is TGTGCTAGCAGTCCAATACAGGGGGTTAGTGCAGAA. Variable domain in full (rest from reference TRBV29 and TRBJ2-3): DMKVTQMPRYLIKRMGENVLLECGQDMSHETMYWYRQDPGLGLQLIYISYDVDSNSEGDIPKGYRVSRKKREHFSLILDSAKTNQTSVYFCASSPIQGVSAETLYFGSGTRLTVL.

This clone was seen a handful of times. Gene names refer to mouse genes. The read falls 4 residues short of the CDR3 end, and the missing part is taken from the germline J gene. The chain carries TRBV13-1 and TRBJ2-5; 10 nucleotides align to TRBD2. The CDR3 consists of 16 residues. The J segment lost 3 bases and the V segment lost 0 bases, leaving 4 bases of the junction unmatched. Looked up from germline, CDR1 is NSHNY and CDR2 is SYGAGN. CDR3 bases read: TGTGCCAGCAGTGATGTTGGGACTGGGGTACAAGAC. This sequence encodes CASSDVGTGVQD. The full CDR3 protein reads CASSDVGTGVQDTQYF.

This clone was seen a handful of times. Germline and genes here are mouse. From the germline J gene comes the end of the CDR3, since the read stops 3 residues before it. The chain joins TRBV1 to TRBJ1-6; 11 bases are a match to TRBD1. TRBJ1-6 falls under the ORF class, with uncertain function. This CDR3 spans 17 amino acids. CDR1 and CDR2 (germline): NSQYPW, LRSPGD (reference sequence). After removal of 1 base from V and 3 bases from J, the junction contained 2 bases not matched to a gene. The CDR3: CTCSAAGTGGYNSPLYF. Partial CDR3 DNA: TGCACCTGCAGTGCAGCCGGGACAGGGGGCTATAATTCGCCC.

In regard to this clone: All gene names here are mouse names. The CDR3 here is CASSQQGDTGQLYF. The CDR3 bases that were read are TGTGCCAGCAGTCAACAGGGAGACACCGGG. The rearrangement uses TRBV13-1 and TRBJ2-2, with D possibly being TRBD1 (6 bases). The read ends 4 residues shy of where the CDR3 ends; the end is completed using the germline J gene. V lost 4 bases, J lost 3 bases, and 10 bases lay in between. The CDR3 consists of 14 residues. Germline V gene data show CDR1 as NSHNY and CDR2 as SYGAGN.

On this clone: Gene labels here are mouse ones. The CDR3 end lies 4 residues beyond the end of the read and is filled in from the germline J gene. V and J are TRBV13-2 and TRBJ1-2; TRBD1 aligns across 10 bases. The CDR3 extends over 15 amino acids. CDR1 and CDR2 (germline): NNHNN, SYGAGS (reference sequence). V was clipped by 3 bases and J by 2 bases; unmatched bases: 4. CDR3 in amino acids: CASGGQGARNSDYTF. Partial CDR3 DNA: TGTGCCAGCGGTGGACAGGGGGCGCGCAACTCC.

Points on this clone: A much larger clone lies a single base off, so this may be a read error. Gene names are the mouse ones. The read ends 4 residues before the CDR3 terminus; that terminus is restored from the germline J gene. This rearrangement joins TRBV13-1 to TRBJ2-1; D ambiguous. The CDR3 totals 11 residues. The germline V gene has CDR1 NSHNY and CDR2 SYGAGN. With 5 bases removed from V and 4 bases from J, the gap between germline ends came to 4 bases. The CDR3 sequence is CASSQYAEQFF. CDR3 DNA, as far as it was read: TGTGCCAGCAGCCAGTATGCT.